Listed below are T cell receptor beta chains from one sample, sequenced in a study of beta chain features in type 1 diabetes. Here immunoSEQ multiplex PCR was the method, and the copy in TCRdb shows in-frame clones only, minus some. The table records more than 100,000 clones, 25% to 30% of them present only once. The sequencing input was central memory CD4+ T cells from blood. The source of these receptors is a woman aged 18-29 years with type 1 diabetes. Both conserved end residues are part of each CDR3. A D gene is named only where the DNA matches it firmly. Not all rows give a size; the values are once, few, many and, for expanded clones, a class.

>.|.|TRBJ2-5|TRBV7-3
TGTGCCAGCAGCTTAGTGGCAGGATGGCAAGAGACCCAGTACTTC
CASSLVAGWQETQYF
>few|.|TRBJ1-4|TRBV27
TGTGCCAGCAGCCTCAGGGGTTGGTCTAATGAAAAACTGTTTTTT
CASSLRGWSNEKLFF
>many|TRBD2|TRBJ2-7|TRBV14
TGTGCCAGCAGCCAACGGGTCGGGAGCGGGGGATACGAGCAGTACTTC
CASSQRVGSGGYEQYF
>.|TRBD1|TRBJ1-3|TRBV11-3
TGTGCCAGCAGCTTGGGGACAGTGAGACTCTCTGGAAACACCATATATTTT
CASSLGTVRLSGNTIYF
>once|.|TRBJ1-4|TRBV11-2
TGTGCCAGCAGCTTAATGAGCGATGAAAAACTGTTTTTT
CASSLMSDEKLFF
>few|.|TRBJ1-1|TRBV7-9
TGTGCCAGCAGCTTATCGGGGGACACTGAAGCTTTCTTT
CASSLSGDTEAFF
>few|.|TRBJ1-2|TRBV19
TGTGCCAGTAGGATTGGGACACACTATGGCTACACCTTC
CASRIGTHYGYTF
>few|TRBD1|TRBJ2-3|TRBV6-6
TGTGCCAGCAGTCCCGGACAGGGGGTGACAGATACGCAGTATTTT
CASSPGQGVTDTQYF
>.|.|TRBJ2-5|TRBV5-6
TGTGCCAGCAGCTCCCCCGGGGGTGGGGGGACCCAGTACTTC
CASSSPGGGGTQYF
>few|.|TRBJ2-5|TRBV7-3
TGTGCCAGCAGCCCACGACTAGGCCAACAAGAGACCCAGTACTTC
CASSPRLGQQETQYF
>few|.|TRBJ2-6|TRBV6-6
TGTGCCACCCAGGGGGGCGGGTCTGGGGCCAACGTCCTGACTTTC
CATQGGGSGANVLTF
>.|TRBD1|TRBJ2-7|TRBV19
TGTGCCAGTAGTGGGACAGTTTCCTCCTACGAGCAGTACTTC
CASSGTVSSYEQYF
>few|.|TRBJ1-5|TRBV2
TGTGCCAGCAGTCCTACAGGTTTTAGCAATCAGCCCCAGCATTTT
CASSPTGFSNQPQHF
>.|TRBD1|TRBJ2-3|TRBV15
TGTGCCACCTCCGGGACAGGGCTCACAGATACGCAGTATTTT
CATSGTGLTDTQYF
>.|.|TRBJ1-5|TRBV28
TGTGCCAGCAGTTTCACTGACAGCCTTCGGCCCCAGCATTTT
CASSFTDSLRPQHF
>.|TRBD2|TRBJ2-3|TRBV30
TGTGCCTCCAGACTAGCGGTTATCCCCGGGAGCACAGATACGCAGTATTTT
CASRLAVIPGSTDTQYF
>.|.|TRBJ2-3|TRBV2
TGTGCCAGCAGTGAAGGGACTAGCACAGATACGCAGTATTTT
CASSEGTSTDTQYF
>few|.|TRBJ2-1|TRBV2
TGTGCCAGCAGTGACCCGACAGGAAGGCAGTTCTTC
CASSDPTGRQFF
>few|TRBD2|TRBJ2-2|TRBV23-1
TGCGCCAGCAGGGGACTAGCGGGAGCCGCCGGGGAGCTGTTTTTT
CASRGLAGAAGELFF
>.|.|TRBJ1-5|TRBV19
TGTGCCAGTAGTCTGCCAGGTCGGCCCCAGCATTTT
CASSLPGRPQHF
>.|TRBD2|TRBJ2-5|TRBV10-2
TGCGCCAGCAGTGAGTCAACGGGAGGGCGAGAGACCCAGTACTTC
CASSESTGGRETQYF
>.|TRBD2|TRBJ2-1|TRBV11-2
TGTGCCAGCAGCTTAGATGAGGGACTAGCGGCCCTCCGGTTATACAATGAGCAGTTCTTC
CASSLDEGLAALRLYNEQFF
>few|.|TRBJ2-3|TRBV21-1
TGTGCCAGGACATCTTCGGATACGCAGTATTTT
CARTSSDTQYF
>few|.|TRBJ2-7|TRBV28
TGTGCCAGCAGTTTTGGCGGGGAATTTCGGAACGAGCAGTACTTC
CASSFGGEFRNEQYF
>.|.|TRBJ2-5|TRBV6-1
TGTGCCAGCAGTGAAAAGTTTACAGGGTATTTAGAGACCCAGTACTTC
CASSEKFTGYLETQYF
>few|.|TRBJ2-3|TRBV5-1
TGCGCCAGCAGCTTGACAGCTTTAGACACAGATACGCAGTATTTT
CASSLTALDTDTQYF
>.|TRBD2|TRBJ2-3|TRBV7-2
TGTGCCAGCAGCCCGGGACTAGCGGAGAAAGATACGCAGTATTTT
CASSPGLAEKDTQYF
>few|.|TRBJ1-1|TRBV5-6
TGTGCCAGCAGCGAGGCAGAGAACACTGAAGCTTTCTTT
CASSEAENTEAFF
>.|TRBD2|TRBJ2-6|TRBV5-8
TGTGCCAGCAGCTCCCGGACTAGATTGGGCTCTGGGGCCAACGTCCTGACTTTC
CASSSRTRLGSGANVLTF